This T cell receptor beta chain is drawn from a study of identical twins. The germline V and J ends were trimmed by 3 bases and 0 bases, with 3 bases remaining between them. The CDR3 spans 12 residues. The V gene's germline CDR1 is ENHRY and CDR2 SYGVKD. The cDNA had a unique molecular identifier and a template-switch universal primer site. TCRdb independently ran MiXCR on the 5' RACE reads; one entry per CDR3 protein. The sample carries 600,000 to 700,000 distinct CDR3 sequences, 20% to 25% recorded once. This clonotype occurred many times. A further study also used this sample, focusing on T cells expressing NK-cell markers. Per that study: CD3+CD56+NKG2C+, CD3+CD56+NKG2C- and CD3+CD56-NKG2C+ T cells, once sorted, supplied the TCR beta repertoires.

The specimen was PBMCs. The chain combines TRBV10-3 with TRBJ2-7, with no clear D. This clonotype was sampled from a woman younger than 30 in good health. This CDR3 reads CAISDDSYEQYF. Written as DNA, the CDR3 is TGTGCCATCAGTGACGACTCCTACGAGCAGTACTTC.